The source of this T cell receptor beta chain is a study of early T cells in non-severe SARS-CoV-2 infection. This clonotype was picked up a small number of times. The protocol attached unique molecular identifiers to individual cDNA molecules. MiXCR was run by TCRdb on the 5' RACE reads, yielding one entry per CDR3 protein. The sample has about 120,000 distinct CDR3 sequences; around an eighth are singletons. CDR3 length equals 14 residues. Unmatched junction bases numbered 7, after V lost 7 bases and J lost 8 bases. Germline lookup yields CDR1 KGHDR and CDR2 SFDVKD. This TCR came from an adult who was a healthcare worker with PCR-confirmed SARS-CoV-2 infection or an uninfected control (not recorded which). J is TRBJ1-6 and V is TRBV24-1; the match to TRBD1 covers 7 bases. Sequencing was performed on whole blood, taken at baseline. CDR3 sequence (DNA): TGTGCCACCAGACACCAGACAGGGTATTCACCCCTCCACTTT. Its protein product is CATRHQTGYSPLHF.